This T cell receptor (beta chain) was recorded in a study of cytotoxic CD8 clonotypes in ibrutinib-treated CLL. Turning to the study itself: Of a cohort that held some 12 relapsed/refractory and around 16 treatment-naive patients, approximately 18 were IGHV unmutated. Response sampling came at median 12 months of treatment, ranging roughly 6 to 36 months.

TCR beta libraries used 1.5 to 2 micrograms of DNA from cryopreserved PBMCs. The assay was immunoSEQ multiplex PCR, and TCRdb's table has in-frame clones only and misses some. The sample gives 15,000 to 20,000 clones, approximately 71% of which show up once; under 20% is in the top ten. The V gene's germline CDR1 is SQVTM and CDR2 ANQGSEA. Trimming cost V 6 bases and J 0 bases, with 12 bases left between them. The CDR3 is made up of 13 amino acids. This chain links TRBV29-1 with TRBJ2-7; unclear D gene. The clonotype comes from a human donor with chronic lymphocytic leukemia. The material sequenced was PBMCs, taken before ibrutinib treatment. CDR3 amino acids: CSVSYRTSYEQYF. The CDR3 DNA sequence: TGCAGCGTCTCATACAGAACCTCCTACGAGCAGTACTTC.